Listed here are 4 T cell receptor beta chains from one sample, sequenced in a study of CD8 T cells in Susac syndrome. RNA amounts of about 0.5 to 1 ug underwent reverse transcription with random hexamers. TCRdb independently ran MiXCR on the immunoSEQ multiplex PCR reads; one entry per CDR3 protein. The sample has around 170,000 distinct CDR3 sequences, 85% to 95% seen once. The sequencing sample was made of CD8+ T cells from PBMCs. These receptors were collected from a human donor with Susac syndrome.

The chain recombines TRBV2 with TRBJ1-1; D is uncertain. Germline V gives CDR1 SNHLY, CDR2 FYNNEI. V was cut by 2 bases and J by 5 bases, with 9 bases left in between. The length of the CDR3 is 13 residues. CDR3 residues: CASSEMAGTEAFF. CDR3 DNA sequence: TGTGCCAGCAGTGAAATGGCAGGTACTGAAGCTTTCTTT.

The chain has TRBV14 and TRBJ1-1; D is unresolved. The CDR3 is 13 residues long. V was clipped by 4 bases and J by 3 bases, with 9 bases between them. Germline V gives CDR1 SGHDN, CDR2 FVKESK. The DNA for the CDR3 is TGTGCCAGCAGCCCGCAGGTGGACACTGAAGCTTTCTTT. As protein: CASSPQVDTEAFF.

As DNA, the CDR3 is TGTGCCAGCAGCCCGGTGGGCGGCTCCTACGAGCAGTACTTC. Translation: CASSPVGGSYEQYF. This chain connects TRBV9 to TRBJ2-7; D uncertain. Germline-derived CDR1 and CDR2 are SGDLS and YYNGEE. V lost 4 bases to trimming and J lost 0 bases, with 11 bases between them. This CDR3 has 14 amino acids.

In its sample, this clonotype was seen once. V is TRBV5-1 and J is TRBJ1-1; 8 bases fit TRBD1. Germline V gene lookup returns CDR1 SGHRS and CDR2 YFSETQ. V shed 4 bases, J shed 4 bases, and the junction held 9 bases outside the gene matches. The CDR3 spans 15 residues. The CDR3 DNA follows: TGCGCCAGCAGCGTAGCGACAGGGGTTAGCACTGAAGCTTTCTTT. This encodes CASSVATGVSTEAFF.